A selection of T cell receptor beta chains follows, all from one sample in a study of T cell responses to AZD1222 COVID-19 vaccine. Clones were read by immunoSEQ multiplex PCR, and TCRdb kept only the in-frame ones, dropping some. The sample consists of tens of thousands of clones, 65% to 85% of them appearing once. The sequencing used peripheral blood, collected on day 0 of AZD1222 vaccination. The receptors originated from an adult in good health. CDR3s include the opening cysteine and the closing phenylalanine or tryptophan. The order of the fields is D gene, clone size, J gene, CDR3 length, V gene, CDR3 DNA, CDR3 protein. A D gene is named only where the DNA matches it firmly. Only some rows state a clone size, as once, few, many or a class for expanded clones.

d_call: -; clone_size: -; j_call: TRBJ1-5; cdr3_length: 12; v_call: TRBV15; cdr3_nt: TGTGCCACCAGCAGTCCCTATCAGCCCCAGCATTTT; cdr3_aa: CATSSPYQPQHF
d_call: -; clone_size: few; j_call: TRBJ2-7; cdr3_length: 13; v_call: TRBV30; cdr3_nt: TGTGCCTGGAGCTTAGAAAGAACCTACGAGCAGTACTTC; cdr3_aa: CAWSLERTYEQYF
d_call: TRBD1; clone_size: -; j_call: TRBJ2-1; cdr3_length: 15; v_call: TRBV28; cdr3_nt: TGTGCCAGCCAACACTCCGGGACAGGGTACAATGAGCAGTTCTTC; cdr3_aa: CASQHSGTGYNEQFF
d_call: -; clone_size: -; j_call: TRBJ2-6; cdr3_length: 19; v_call: TRBV4-1; cdr3_nt: TGCGCCAGCAGCCGGGACACCAGAACCCCTCTCTCTGGGGCCAACGTCCTGACTTTC; cdr3_aa: CASSRDTRTPLSGANVLTF
d_call: -; clone_size: -; j_call: TRBJ1-2; cdr3_length: 15; v_call: TRBV28; cdr3_nt: TGTGCCAGCAGTACAACAGGGACGCCTAACTATGGCTACACCTTC; cdr3_aa: CASSTTGTPNYGYTF
d_call: -; clone_size: -; j_call: TRBJ1-1; cdr3_length: 14; v_call: TRBV7-2; cdr3_nt: TGTGCCAGCACAGCAGAGGCCATGAACACTGAAGCTTTCTTT; cdr3_aa: CASTAEAMNTEAFF
d_call: -; clone_size: -; j_call: TRBJ2-1; cdr3_length: 16; v_call: TRBV2; cdr3_nt: TGTGCCAGCTCCCTGGGGGGGACACTTGCCTACAATGAGCAGTTCTTC; cdr3_aa: CASSLGGTLAYNEQFF
d_call: -; clone_size: -; j_call: TRBJ1-1; cdr3_length: 13; v_call: TRBV18; cdr3_nt: TGTGCCAGCTCACCACGCAAAGACACTGAAGCTTTCTTT; cdr3_aa: CASSPRKDTEAFF
d_call: -; clone_size: -; j_call: TRBJ2-1; cdr3_length: 12; v_call: TRBV6-5; cdr3_nt: TGTGCCAGCAGTCGAACCTACAATGAGCAGTTCTTC; cdr3_aa: CASSRTYNEQFF
d_call: TRBD1; clone_size: -; j_call: TRBJ1-3; cdr3_length: 14; v_call: TRBV28; cdr3_nt: TGTGCCAGCAGTGACAGGGGTCGGGGTCACACCATATATTTT; cdr3_aa: CASSDRGRGHTIYF
d_call: -; clone_size: few; j_call: TRBJ2-2; cdr3_length: 16; v_call: TRBV28; cdr3_nt: TGTGCCAGCACCCACGAGAGGACACAAAACACCGGGGAGCTGTTTTTT; cdr3_aa: CASTHERTQNTGELFF
d_call: -; clone_size: -; j_call: TRBJ2-1; cdr3_length: 14; v_call: TRBV27; cdr3_nt: TGTGCCAGCAGTTTAACCGGACTGGCCAATGAGCAGTTCTTC; cdr3_aa: CASSLTGLANEQFF
d_call: -; clone_size: -; j_call: TRBJ1-2; cdr3_length: 10; v_call: TRBV29-1; cdr3_nt: TGCAGCGTGGGGCCCCCGGGTTACACCTTC; cdr3_aa: CSVGPPGYTF
d_call: TRBD2; clone_size: few; j_call: TRBJ2-1; cdr3_length: 15; v_call: TRBV3-1/TRBV3-2; cdr3_nt: TGTGCCAGCAGCCTTAGCGGGAGAGGGCGGAATGAGCAGTTCTTC; cdr3_aa: CASSLSGRGRNEQFF